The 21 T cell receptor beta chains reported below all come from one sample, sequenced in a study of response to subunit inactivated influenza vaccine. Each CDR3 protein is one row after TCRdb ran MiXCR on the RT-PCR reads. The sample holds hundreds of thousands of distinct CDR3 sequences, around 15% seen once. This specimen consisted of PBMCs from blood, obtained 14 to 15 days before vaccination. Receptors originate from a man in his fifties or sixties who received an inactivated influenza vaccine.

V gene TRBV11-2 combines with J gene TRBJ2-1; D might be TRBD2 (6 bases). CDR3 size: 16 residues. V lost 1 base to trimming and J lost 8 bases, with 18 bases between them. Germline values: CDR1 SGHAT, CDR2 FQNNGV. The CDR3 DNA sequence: TGTGCCAGCAGCTTAGGCCCCGGCGGCGGGGTCTATGAGCAGTTCTTC. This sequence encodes CASSLGPGGGVYEQFF.

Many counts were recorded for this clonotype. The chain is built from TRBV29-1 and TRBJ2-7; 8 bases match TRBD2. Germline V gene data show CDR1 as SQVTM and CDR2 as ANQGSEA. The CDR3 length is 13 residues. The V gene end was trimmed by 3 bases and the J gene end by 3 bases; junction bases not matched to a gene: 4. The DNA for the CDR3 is TGCAGCGTTGAGCTAGCGGGCAACTACGAGCAGTACTTC. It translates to CSVELAGNYEQYF.

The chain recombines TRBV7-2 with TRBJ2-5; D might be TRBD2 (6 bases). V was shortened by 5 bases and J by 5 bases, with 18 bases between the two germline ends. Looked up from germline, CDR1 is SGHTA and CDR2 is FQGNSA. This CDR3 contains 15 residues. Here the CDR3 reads CASSVDGGRGETQYF. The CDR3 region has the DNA TGTGCCAGCAGCGTGGATGGGGGGAGAGGGGAGACCCAGTACTTC.

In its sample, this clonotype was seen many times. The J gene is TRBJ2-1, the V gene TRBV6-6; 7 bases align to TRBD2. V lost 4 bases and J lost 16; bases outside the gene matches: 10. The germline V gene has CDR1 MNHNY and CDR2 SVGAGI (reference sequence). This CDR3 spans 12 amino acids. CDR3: CASSSGLDITFF. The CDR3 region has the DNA TGTGCCAGCAGTTCCGGACTAGACATCACCTTCTTC.

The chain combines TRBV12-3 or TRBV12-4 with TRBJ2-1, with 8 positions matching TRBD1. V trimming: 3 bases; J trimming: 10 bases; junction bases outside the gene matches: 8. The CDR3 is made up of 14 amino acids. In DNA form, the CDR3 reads TGTGCCAGCAGTTTGGGGACAGGTCGATGGGAGCAGTTCTTC. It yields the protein CASSLGTGRWEQFF.

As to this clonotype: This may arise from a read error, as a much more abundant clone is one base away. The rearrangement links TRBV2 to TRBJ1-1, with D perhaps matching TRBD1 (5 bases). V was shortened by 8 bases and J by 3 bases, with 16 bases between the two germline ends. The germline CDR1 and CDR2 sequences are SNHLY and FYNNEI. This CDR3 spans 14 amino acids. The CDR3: CASLRGGGDTEAFF. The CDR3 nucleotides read TGTGCCAGCCTCCGGGGGGGAGGGGACACTGAAGCTTTCTTT. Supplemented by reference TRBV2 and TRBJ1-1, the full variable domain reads EPEVTQTPSHQVTQMGQEVILRCVPISNHLYFYWYRQILGQKVEFLVSFYNNEISEKSEIFDDQFSVERPDGSNFTLKIRSTKLEDSAMYFCASLRGGGDTEAFFGQGTRLTVV.

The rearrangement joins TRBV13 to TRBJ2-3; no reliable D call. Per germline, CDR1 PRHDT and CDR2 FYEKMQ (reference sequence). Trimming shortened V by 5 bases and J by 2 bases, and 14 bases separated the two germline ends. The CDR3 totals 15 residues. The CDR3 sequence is CASSPDHQSTDTQYF. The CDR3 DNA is TGTGCCAGCAGCCCGGACCACCAATCCACAGATACGCAGTATTTT.

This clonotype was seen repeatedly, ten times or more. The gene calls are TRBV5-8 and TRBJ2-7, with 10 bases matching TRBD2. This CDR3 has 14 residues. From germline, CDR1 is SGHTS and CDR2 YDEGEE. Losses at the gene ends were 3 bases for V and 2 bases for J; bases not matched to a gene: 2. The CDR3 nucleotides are TGTGCCAGCAGCTCTCTAGCGGGAGCCTACGAGCAGTACTTC. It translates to CASSSLAGAYEQYF.

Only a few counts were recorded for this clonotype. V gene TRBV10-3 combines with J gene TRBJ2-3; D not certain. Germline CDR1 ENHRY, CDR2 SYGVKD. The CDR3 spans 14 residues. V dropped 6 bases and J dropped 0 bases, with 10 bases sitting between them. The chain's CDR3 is CAISSTSSTDTQYF. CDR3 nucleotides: TGTGCCATCAGCAGTACGAGTAGCACAGATACGCAGTATTTT.

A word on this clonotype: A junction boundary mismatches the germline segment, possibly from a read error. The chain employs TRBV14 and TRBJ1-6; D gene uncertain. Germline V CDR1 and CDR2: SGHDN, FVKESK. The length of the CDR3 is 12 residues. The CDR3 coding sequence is TGTGCCAGCACCCAAGGGCAATCACCCCTCCACTTT. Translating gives CASTQGQSPLHF.

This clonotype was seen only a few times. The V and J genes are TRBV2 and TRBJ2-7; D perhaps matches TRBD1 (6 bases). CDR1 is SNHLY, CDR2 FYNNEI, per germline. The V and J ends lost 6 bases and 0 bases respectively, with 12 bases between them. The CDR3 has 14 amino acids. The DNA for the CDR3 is TGTGCCAGCAGAGCGACACAGGGCTCCTACGAGCAGTACTTC. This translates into CASRATQGSYEQYF.

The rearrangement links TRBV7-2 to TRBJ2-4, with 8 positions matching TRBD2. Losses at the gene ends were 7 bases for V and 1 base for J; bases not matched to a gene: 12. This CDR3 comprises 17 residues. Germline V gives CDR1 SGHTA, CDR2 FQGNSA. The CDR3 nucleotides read TGTGCCAGCACCTCCGTCCCCGGGAGGGCTGCCAAAAACATTCAGTACTTC. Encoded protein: CASTSVPGRAAKNIQYF.

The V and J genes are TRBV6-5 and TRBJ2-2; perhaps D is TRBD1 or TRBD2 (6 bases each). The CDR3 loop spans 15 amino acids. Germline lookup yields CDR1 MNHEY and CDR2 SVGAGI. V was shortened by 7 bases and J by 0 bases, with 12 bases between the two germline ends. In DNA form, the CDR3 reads TGTGCCAGCATTAGGGGGACTCCGAACACCGGGGAGCTGTTTTTT. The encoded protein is CASIRGTPNTGELFF.

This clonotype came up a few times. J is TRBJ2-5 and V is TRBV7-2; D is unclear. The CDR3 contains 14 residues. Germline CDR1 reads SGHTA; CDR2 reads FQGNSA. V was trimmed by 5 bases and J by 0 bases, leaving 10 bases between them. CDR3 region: CASSLNINQETQYF. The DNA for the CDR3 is TGTGCCAGCAGCCTTAACATAAACCAAGAGACCCAGTACTTC.

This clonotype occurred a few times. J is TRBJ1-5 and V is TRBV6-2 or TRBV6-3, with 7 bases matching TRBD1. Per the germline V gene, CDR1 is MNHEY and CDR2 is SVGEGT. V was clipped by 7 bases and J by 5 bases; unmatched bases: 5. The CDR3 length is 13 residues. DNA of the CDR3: TGTGCCAGCAACGACAGGGAACATCAGCCCCAGCATTTT. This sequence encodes CASNDREHQPQHF.

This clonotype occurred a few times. The CDR3 loop is CASTPEGVYEQYF. In DNA form, the CDR3 reads TGTGCCAGCACCCCCGAGGGGGTCTACGAGCAGTACTTC. The V gene is TRBV12-3 or TRBV12-4, the J gene TRBJ2-7; possibly TRBD1 for D (6 bases). The CDR3 loop spans 13 amino acids. The V and J ends lost 7 bases and 3 bases respectively, with 13 bases between them.

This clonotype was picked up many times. The CDR3 nucleotides read TGTGCCAGCAGCTTATACGTAGCGGGAGGGCGAAATGAGCAGTTCTTC. It specifies CASSLYVAGGRNEQFF. The V and J genes are TRBV7-2 and TRBJ2-1; 11 nucleotides match TRBD2. The CDR3 loop spans 16 amino acids. Germline V gene sequence: CDR1 SGHTA, CDR2 FQGNSA. Losses at the gene ends were 2 bases for V and 7 bases for J; bases not matched to a gene: 7.

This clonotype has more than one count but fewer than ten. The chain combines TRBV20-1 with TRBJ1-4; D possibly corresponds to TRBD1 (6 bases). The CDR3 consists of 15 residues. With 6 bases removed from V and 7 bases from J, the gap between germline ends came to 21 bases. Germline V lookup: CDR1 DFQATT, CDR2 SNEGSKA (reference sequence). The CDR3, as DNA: TGCAGTGCCCCCCCTGGGGGGCGTGAGAGTGAAAAACTGTTTTTT. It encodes CSAPPGGRESEKLFF.

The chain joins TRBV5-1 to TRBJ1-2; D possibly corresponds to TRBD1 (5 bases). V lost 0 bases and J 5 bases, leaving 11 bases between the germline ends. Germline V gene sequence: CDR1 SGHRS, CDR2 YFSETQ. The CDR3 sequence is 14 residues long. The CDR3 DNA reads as TGCGCCAGCAGCTTGGGTCAGGGTTGGTATGGCTACACCTTC. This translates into CASSLGQGWYGYTF.

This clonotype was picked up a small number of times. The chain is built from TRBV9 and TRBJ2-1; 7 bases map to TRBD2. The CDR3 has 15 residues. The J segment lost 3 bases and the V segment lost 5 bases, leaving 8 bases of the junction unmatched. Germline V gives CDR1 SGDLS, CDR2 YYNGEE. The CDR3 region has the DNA TGTGCCAGCAGTGAGACTGGACTAGTCTACAATGAGCAGTTCTTC. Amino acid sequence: CASSETGLVYNEQFF.

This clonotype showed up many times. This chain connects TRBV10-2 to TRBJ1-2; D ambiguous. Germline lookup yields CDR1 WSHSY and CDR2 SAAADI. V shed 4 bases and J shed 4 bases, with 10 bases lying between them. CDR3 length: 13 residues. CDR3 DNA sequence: TGCGCCAGCAGTGGGTTGGGTAGCTATGGCTACACCTTC. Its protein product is CASSGLGSYGYTF.